This T cell receptor (beta chain) was captured by sequencing in a study of T cells in localized non-small cell lung cancer. Assay: immunoSEQ multiplex PCR; the TCRdb copy retains only in-frame clones and omits some. The data hold around 70,000 clones, with roughly 80% observed a single time. The CDR3 sequence is 16 residues long. Trimming took off 5 bases at V and 5 bases at J, with 21 bases between the two ends. Germline CDR1 and CDR2: MDHEN and SYDVKM. The V gene is TRBV28, the J gene TRBJ2-5; D gene unclear. The sequencing used peripheral blood, collected before any cancer treatment. The receptor was derived from a female donor at least 60 years old with stage I lung adenocarcinoma. The CDR3 DNA reads TGTGCCAGCAGTCCCCCGCCTCAGGCGCCCCCCGAGACCCAGTACTTC. Its protein is CASSPPPQAPPETQYF.